This T cell receptor beta chain was identified in a study of identical twins. Study results and caveats: The study drew conclusions from cross-sectional statistical analysis, not from following the same donors. Models underestimated how often monozygotic twins shared out-of-frame TCR alpha.

Template switching introduced a universal primer site, and the cDNA bore unique molecular identifiers. Each CDR3 protein is one row after TCRdb ran MiXCR on the 5' RACE reads. The sample comprises more than 1.5 million distinct CDR3 sequences, about 32% of which are singletons, and 0.27% rests with the top ten. Germline CDR1 is MNHNY and CDR2 is SVGAGI (reference sequence). V gave up 7 bases and J gave up 0 bases, with 17 bases separating them. The length of the CDR3 is 16 residues. Comment on this clonotype: Antigen: not known.

Sequencing was carried out using cord blood. The chain is built from TRBV6-6 and TRBJ2-3; perhaps TRBD2 as D (6 bases). The receptor comes from a newborn girl in good health. CDR3 sequence: CASNKGTWTSTDTQYF. The CDR3 DNA reads TGTGCCAGCAACAAGGGGACTTGGACTAGCACAGATACGCAGTATTTT.